This T cell receptor (beta chain) was recovered during a study of CD8 T cells in ankylosing spondylitis. Study results and limitations: Reported data indicate significant enrichment of disease-linked clones within matched ankylosing spondylitis synovial fluid. A motif of under ten highly homologous TCR beta variants was seen as apparently characteristic of ankylosing spondylitis blood. Disease-associated clones were CD8+ and fairly uncommon in peripheral blood.

From the 5' RACE reads, TCRdb called clonotypes with MiXCR, one entry per CDR3 protein. The repertoire has under 250,000 distinct CDR3 sequences, approximately 30% of them found once; the top ten carry around 4.2%. The V gene's germline CDR1 is DFQATT and CDR2 SNEGSKA (reference sequence). V was clipped by 3 bases and J by 8 bases, with 23 bases between them. The CDR3 is made up of 16 amino acids. This clonotype was picked up a small number of times. Its specificity is unknown. The chain combines TRBV20-1 with TRBJ2-1; D may be TRBD1 (6 bases). Sequencing was done on a sample of blood, either unsorted or a sorted T cell fraction (not recorded which). The TCR comes from a male donor with ankylosing spondylitis or in good health (not recorded which). This CDR3 reads CSASLRGRPTWDEQFF. CDR3 in DNA: TGCAGTGCTAGCCTCAGGGGCAGGCCCACTTGGGATGAGCAGTTCTTC.